These T cell receptor beta chains were read from a single sample in a study of post-analysis software for immune sequencing data. One entry per CDR3 protein, called by TCRdb with MiXCR from the PCR reads. This table has 350,000 to 500,000 distinct CDR3 sequences, approximately 42% appearing once. The sample consisted of blood. These receptor sequences come from a girl aged 2 to 10 with multiple sclerosis. Both conserved end residues are part of each CDR3. Each record gives: CDR3 DNA, CDR3 protein, J gene, CDR3 length, V gene, clone size, D gene. D genes are given only for firm matches. Size tells how often a clone was seen (once, few, many) or the class of an expanded clone, and some rows leave it out.

CDR3 DNA: TGCAGCGTTTTTTGGGGGGGCACTGAAGCTTTCTTT
CDR3 protein: CSVFWGGTEAFF
J gene: TRBJ1-1
CDR3 length: 12
V gene: TRBV29-1
clone size: NA
D gene: NA

CDR3 DNA: TGTGCCAGCGGCACCGGGACTAGCGGAAGGGCTGAGCAGTTCTTC
CDR3 protein: CASGTGTSGRAEQFF
J gene: TRBJ2-1
CDR3 length: 15
V gene: TRBV6-5
clone size: few
D gene: TRBD2

CDR3 DNA: TGCAGCGTTGTCGCTCTTTCTACAGCGGGATCGACAGATACGCAGTATTTT
CDR3 protein: CSVVALSTAGSTDTQYF
J gene: TRBJ2-3
CDR3 length: 17
V gene: TRBV29-1
clone size: many
D gene: TRBD2

CDR3 DNA: TGTGCCAGCAGCCCGGGGGGCAGGAGCTCCTATAATTCACCCCTCCACTTT
CDR3 protein: CASSPGGRSSYNSPLHF
J gene: TRBJ1-6
CDR3 length: 17
V gene: TRBV7-2
clone size: NA
D gene: NA

CDR3 DNA: TGCGCCAGCAAATTCGGGGAGCGGGGGTTCCAAGAGACCCAGTACTTC
CDR3 protein: CASKFGERGFQETQYF
J gene: TRBJ2-5
CDR3 length: 16
V gene: TRBV5-1
clone size: NA
D gene: TRBD2

CDR3 DNA: TGCAGCGTCATTGGGGGTGATCACGAGCAGTACTTC
CDR3 protein: CSVIGGDHEQYF
J gene: TRBJ2-7
CDR3 length: 12
V gene: TRBV29-1
clone size: few
D gene: NA

CDR3 DNA: TGCGCCAGCAGCTTGGTTTTAGGACTAGCTGAAAATGAGCAGTTCTTC
CDR3 protein: CASSLVLGLAENEQFF
J gene: TRBJ2-1
CDR3 length: 16
V gene: TRBV5-1
clone size: NA
D gene: TRBD2

CDR3 DNA: TGTGCCAGCGCTCGTGACAACCTTCGCACCCAGTACTTC
CDR3 protein: CASARDNLRTQYF
J gene: TRBJ2-5
CDR3 length: 13
V gene: TRBV12-3/TRBV12-4
clone size: NA
D gene: NA

CDR3 DNA: TGCAGCGTTACCAGGGGGAGGTACTACGAGCAGTACTTC
CDR3 protein: CSVTRGRYYEQYF
J gene: TRBJ2-7
CDR3 length: 13
V gene: TRBV29-1
clone size: few
D gene: NA

CDR3 DNA: TGTGCCAGCAACGAAGCCGGGGTTAACACTGAAGCTTTCTTT
CDR3 protein: CASNEAGVNTEAFF
J gene: TRBJ1-1
CDR3 length: 14
V gene: TRBV7-2
clone size: NA
D gene: NA

CDR3 DNA: TGTGCCAGCAGCTTCTACTACAAGGAGGGAGAGACCCAGTACTTC
CDR3 protein: CASSFYYKEGETQYF
J gene: TRBJ2-5
CDR3 length: 15
V gene: TRBV5-5
clone size: few
D gene: NA

CDR3 DNA: TGTGCCAGCAGCTGGGCAGGGGGCGCCTACAATGAGCAGTTCTTC
CDR3 protein: CASSWAGGAYNEQFF
J gene: TRBJ2-1
CDR3 length: 15
V gene: TRBV28
clone size: NA
D gene: TRBD1

CDR3 DNA: TGTGCCAGCAGGGAACCCGGGACAGGGGAAGCTTTCTTT
CDR3 protein: CASREPGTGEAFF
J gene: TRBJ1-1
CDR3 length: 13
V gene: TRBV12-3/TRBV12-4
clone size: NA
D gene: TRBD1

CDR3 DNA: TGTGCCAGCAGCTTGCGATGGGACAGGGGGGAGACCCAGTACTTC
CDR3 protein: CASSLRWDRGETQYF
J gene: TRBJ2-5
CDR3 length: 15
V gene: TRBV5-6
clone size: NA
D gene: TRBD1

CDR3 DNA: TGCAGCGTTGTGGCGGCGGAGCAGTACTTC
CDR3 protein: CSVVAAEQYF
J gene: TRBJ2-7
CDR3 length: 10
V gene: TRBV29-1
clone size: few
D gene: NA

CDR3 DNA: TGCGCCAGCAGCCAACCAAGCTCTGGGGCCAACGTCCTGACTTTC
CDR3 protein: CASSQPSSGANVLTF
J gene: TRBJ2-6
CDR3 length: 15
V gene: TRBV4-1
clone size: few
D gene: NA

CDR3 DNA: TGCGCCAGCAGCCAAGATCCCAGCGGGAGCACAGATACGCAGTATTTT
CDR3 protein: CASSQDPSGSTDTQYF
J gene: TRBJ2-3
CDR3 length: 16
V gene: TRBV4-3
clone size: NA
D gene: NA

CDR3 DNA: TGTGCCATCACCCAACAAATGAACACTGAAGCTTTCTTT
CDR3 protein: CAITQQMNTEAFF
J gene: TRBJ1-1
CDR3 length: 13
V gene: TRBV10-3
clone size: NA
D gene: NA

CDR3 DNA: TGTGCCAGCAGCCAAGATTGGTACTATGGCTACACCTTC
CDR3 protein: CASSQDWYYGYTF
J gene: TRBJ1-2
CDR3 length: 13
V gene: TRBV3-1
clone size: NA
D gene: NA

CDR3 DNA: TGTGCCAGCATCAGGGGCGAGGAAGCTTTCTTT
CDR3 protein: CASIRGEEAFF
J gene: TRBJ1-1
CDR3 length: 11
V gene: TRBV13
clone size: NA
D gene: NA

CDR3 DNA: TGTGCCAGCAGCTCCACAAACCAAGAGACCCAGTACTTC
CDR3 protein: CASSSTNQETQYF
J gene: TRBJ2-5
CDR3 length: 13
V gene: TRBV7-9
clone size: NA
D gene: NA

CDR3 DNA: TGTGCCATCAGCGCCATAGTAAACGAGCAGTACTTC
CDR3 protein: CAISAIVNEQYF
J gene: TRBJ2-7
CDR3 length: 12
V gene: TRBV10-3
clone size: NA
D gene: NA

CDR3 DNA: TGCGCCAGCAGCTCGCACCGGGACTCCAACACAGATACGCAGTATTTT
CDR3 protein: CASSSHRDSNTDTQYF
J gene: TRBJ2-3
CDR3 length: 16
V gene: TRBV5-1
clone size: NA
D gene: NA

CDR3 DNA: TGTGCCAGCAGCTGCCGGGACGGAGCGGATACGCAGTATTTT
CDR3 protein: CASSCRDGADTQYF
J gene: TRBJ2-3
CDR3 length: 14
V gene: TRBV7-4
clone size: NA
D gene: NA

CDR3 DNA: TGCGCCAGCAGCCCGACAGGGCCGGCCTTCTACAATGAGCAGTTCTTC
CDR3 protein: CASSPTGPAFYNEQFF
J gene: TRBJ2-1
CDR3 length: 16
V gene: TRBV4-1
clone size: NA
D gene: TRBD1

CDR3 DNA: TGTGCCAGCAGCGCCACTAGCGGGGGGAGCTCCTACAATGAGCAGTTCTTC
CDR3 protein: CASSATSGGSSYNEQFF
J gene: TRBJ2-1
CDR3 length: 17
V gene: TRBV7-9
clone size: NA
D gene: TRBD2

CDR3 DNA: TGTGCCAGCAGCTTCCGCGCGTTCTCCTACGAGCAGTACTTC
CDR3 protein: CASSFRAFSYEQYF
J gene: TRBJ2-7
CDR3 length: 14
V gene: TRBV13
clone size: few
D gene: NA

CDR3 DNA: TGTGCCAGCTCACCAGATGTCCATGAGCAGTTCTTC
CDR3 protein: CASSPDVHEQFF
J gene: TRBJ2-1
CDR3 length: 12
V gene: TRBV18
clone size: NA
D gene: NA

CDR3 DNA: TGTGCCAGCAGTTTGTATAACAATGAGCAGTTCTTC
CDR3 protein: CASSLYNNEQFF
J gene: TRBJ2-1
CDR3 length: 12
V gene: TRBV28
clone size: once
D gene: NA

CDR3 DNA: TGCAGTGCTAGAGAACCGACGCCCAGTAAGGACACAGATACGCAGTATTTT
CDR3 protein: CSAREPTPSKDTDTQYF
J gene: TRBJ2-3
CDR3 length: 17
V gene: TRBV20-1
clone size: few
D gene: NA

CDR3 DNA: TGCAGCGTTGAATGGGCCAGCGGATCCCCCTACGAGCAGTACTTC
CDR3 protein: CSVEWASGSPYEQYF
J gene: TRBJ2-7
CDR3 length: 15
V gene: TRBV29-1
clone size: once
D gene: NA

CDR3 DNA: TGTGCCAGCTCACCGACAGGGACGATTACCGAGCAGTACTTC
CDR3 protein: CASSPTGTITEQYF
J gene: TRBJ2-7
CDR3 length: 14
V gene: TRBV18
clone size: few
D gene: TRBD1

CDR3 DNA: TGTGCCACCAGCAAAGATCCCCTTCGCGAGCAGTTCTTC
CDR3 protein: CATSKDPLREQFF
J gene: TRBJ2-1
CDR3 length: 13
V gene: TRBV15
clone size: NA
D gene: NA

CDR3 DNA: TGTGCCAGCAGCCTCCGGGGGGATGGTGAAAAACTGTTTTTT
CDR3 protein: CASSLRGDGEKLFF
J gene: TRBJ1-4
CDR3 length: 14
V gene: TRBV6-5
clone size: few
D gene: NA

CDR3 DNA: TGTGCCAGCAGTTACCGAATCTTTACTAGCGGAGGCACCGGGGAGCTGTTTTTT
CDR3 protein: CASSYRIFTSGGTGELFF
J gene: TRBJ2-2
CDR3 length: 18
V gene: TRBV6-5
clone size: NA
D gene: TRBD2

CDR3 DNA: TGTGCCAGCAGTTTCCGACCGGACAAGTCCTTTTCACCCCTCCACTTT
CDR3 protein: CASSFRPDKSFSPLHF
J gene: TRBJ1-6
CDR3 length: 16
V gene: TRBV27
clone size: few
D gene: NA

CDR3 DNA: TGTGCCAGCAGCCCGGGCGGGACAGGGGGCCAACAGCCCCAGCATTTT
CDR3 protein: CASSPGGTGGQQPQHF
J gene: TRBJ1-5
CDR3 length: 16
V gene: TRBV3-1
clone size: NA
D gene: TRBD1

CDR3 DNA: TGTGCCGCAGGCCCAGCAGGTCCTCGGGGCAAAAACATTCAGTACTTC
CDR3 protein: CAAGPAGPRGKNIQYF
J gene: TRBJ2-4
CDR3 length: 16
V gene: TRBV6-5
clone size: NA
D gene: NA

CDR3 DNA: TGTGCCAGCAGCTTACTGGTGGGCGGGACGGGGAATGAGCAGTTCTTC
CDR3 protein: CASSLLVGGTGNEQFF
J gene: TRBJ2-1
CDR3 length: 16
V gene: TRBV7-3
clone size: NA
D gene: NA

CDR3 DNA: TGCAGTGCTAGAGGTCCCAGGGGAGCCTCTGGAAACACCATATATTTT
CDR3 protein: CSARGPRGASGNTIYF
J gene: TRBJ1-3
CDR3 length: 16
V gene: TRBV20-1
clone size: NA
D gene: NA

CDR3 DNA: TGCAGCGTTGCCAGGGTCATGAACACTGAAGCTTTCTTT
CDR3 protein: CSVARVMNTEAFF
J gene: TRBJ1-1
CDR3 length: 13
V gene: TRBV29-1
clone size: few
D gene: NA

CDR3 DNA: TGTGCCAGCAATGCACAGTCAACCAATCAGCCCCAGCATTTT
CDR3 protein: CASNAQSTNQPQHF
J gene: TRBJ1-5
CDR3 length: 14
V gene: TRBV28
clone size: NA
D gene: NA

CDR3 DNA: TGTGCCAGCAGCTTAGTGAGGAGTCAAGAGACCCAGTACTTC
CDR3 protein: CASSLVRSQETQYF
J gene: TRBJ2-5
CDR3 length: 14
V gene: TRBV7-9
clone size: NA
D gene: NA

CDR3 DNA: TGCAGTGGGACGGTTAGCACAGATACGCAGTATTTT
CDR3 protein: CSGTVSTDTQYF
J gene: TRBJ2-3
CDR3 length: 12
V gene: TRBV20-1
clone size: NA
D gene: NA

CDR3 DNA: TGCGCCAGCACCCCGGGACAGCAGAATTCACCCCTCCACTTT
CDR3 protein: CASTPGQQNSPLHF
J gene: TRBJ1-6
CDR3 length: 14
V gene: TRBV4-3
clone size: many
D gene: TRBD1

CDR3 DNA: TGTGCCAACAGTCTGGGGGACAGGGACACTGAAGCTTTCTTT
CDR3 protein: CANSLGDRDTEAFF
J gene: TRBJ1-1
CDR3 length: 14
V gene: TRBV12-3/TRBV12-4
clone size: NA
D gene: TRBD1

CDR3 DNA: TGTGCCAGCAGTTATGCGGGTCTAGGCACTGAAGCTTTCTTT
CDR3 protein: CASSYAGLGTEAFF
J gene: TRBJ1-1
CDR3 length: 14
V gene: TRBV6-5
clone size: NA
D gene: NA

CDR3 DNA: TGCAGTGCTAGAACGGGACAAGTTGGGCCAAATGAAAAACTGTTTTTT
CDR3 protein: CSARTGQVGPNEKLFF
J gene: TRBJ1-4
CDR3 length: 16
V gene: TRBV20-1
clone size: NA
D gene: NA

CDR3 DNA: TGCAGTGCTAGAGTGGTCCTTGATGAGCAGTTCTTC
CDR3 protein: CSARVVLDEQFF
J gene: TRBJ2-1
CDR3 length: 12
V gene: TRBV20-1
clone size: NA
D gene: NA

CDR3 DNA: TGTGCCAGCAGCCGCGGACAGGGTATCCACGAGCAGTACTTC
CDR3 protein: CASSRGQGIHEQYF
J gene: TRBJ2-7
CDR3 length: 14
V gene: TRBV28
clone size: few
D gene: TRBD1

CDR3 DNA: TGTGCCAGCAGTTTACAGACTGGCACAGATACGCAGTATTTT
CDR3 protein: CASSLQTGTDTQYF
J gene: TRBJ2-3
CDR3 length: 14
V gene: TRBV27
clone size: NA
D gene: NA

CDR3 DNA: TGCAGCGTCGGAGACAGGGACAGCAATCAGCCCCAGCATTTT
CDR3 protein: CSVGDRDSNQPQHF
J gene: TRBJ1-5
CDR3 length: 14
V gene: TRBV29-1
clone size: few
D gene: TRBD1